This TCR beta chain derives from a study of T cell responses to AZD1222 COVID-19 vaccine. Study-wide background: Pooling covered second doses at about 4 or about 12 weeks.

TCRdb's table, derived via immunoSEQ multiplex PCR, lists solely in-frame clones and lacks some. The table records some 120,000 clones, roughly 93% of them present only once. Study-wide results and caveats: The study found Spike-specific TCR breadth and depth rose after two AZD1222 doses.

Trimming removed 3 bases at V and 0 bases at J, with 15 bases between. The CDR3 contains 17 residues. Per the germline V gene, CDR1 is SGHVS and CDR2 is FNYEAQ. Notes on this clone: Its antigen is still unknown.

The gene calls are TRBV7-6 and TRBJ1-5; D remains ambiguous. Sequenced material: peripheral blood, taken on day 0 of AZD1222 vaccination. This clonotype was sampled from an adult in good health. CDR3 sequence: CASSLNPDTYSNQPQHF. The CDR3 DNA is TGTGCCAGCAGCTTGAACCCCGACACTTATAGCAATCAGCCCCAGCATTTT.